The rows below give T cell receptor beta chains drawn from one sample of a study of shared clonotypes between healthy human individuals. Method: immunoSEQ multiplex PCR; TCRdb's copy keeps in-frame clones and lacks some. The table has about 1.1 million clones, about 72% seen once; the top ten hold 0.85% to 1%. The sample was memory CD4+ T cells from PBMCs. Source of these receptors: a young man in good health. Some clones in this sample may be carry-over from other donors' samples. Each CDR3 is given with its conserved first and last residue. D genes are given only for firm matches. Clone size is not always given. Where it is, it says once, few, many or a class for expanded clones.

>TRBV28|TRBJ2-7|.|TRBD1
CASSRPGTAAYEQYF
TGTGCCAGCAGTCGTCCCGGGACAGCGGCCTACGAGCAGTACTTC
>TRBV7-9|TRBJ2-3|.|TRBD1
CASSPRDRAGDTQYF
TGTGCCAGCAGCCCCCGGGACAGGGCAGGGGATACGCAGTATTTT
>TRBV28|TRBJ1-2|.|.
CASSLPGRDCTF
TGTGCCAGCAGCCTTCCCGGGAGAGACTGCACCTTC
>TRBV5-1|TRBJ1-5|.|TRBD1
CASSLDPTGNNQPQHF
TGCGCCAGCAGCTTGGATCCGACAGGGAATAATCAGCCCCAGCATTTT
>TRBV30|TRBJ1-1|many|.
CAWMEFSWSEAFF
TGTGCCTGGATGGAATTTTCTTGGTCTGAAGCTTTCTTT
>TRBV6-5|TRBJ1-2|.|.
CASSSSYPGYTF
TGTGCCAGCAGTTCATCATACCCTGGCTACACCTTC
>TRBV18|TRBJ2-1|.|.
CASSPPRLVIEQFF
TGTGCCAGCTCACCACCCCGACTAGTAATTGAGCAGTTCTTC
>TRBV6-6|TRBJ2-1|many|TRBD1
CASSPGGREQFF
TGTGCCAGCAGCCCAGGGGGTCGTGAGCAGTTCTTC
>TRBV2|TRBJ2-1|once|TRBD1
CASRGDRGAYNEQFF
TGTGCCAGCAGGGGGGACAGGGGAGCCTACAATGAGCAGTTCTTC
>TRBV10-3|TRBJ2-1|.|.
CAISSSLASSYNEQFF
TGTGCCATCAGCTCCTCTCTGGCTAGCTCCTACAATGAGCAGTTCTTC
>TRBV5-4|TRBJ2-2|many|.
CASSFGAGNTGELFF
TGTGCCAGCAGCTTCGGGGCGGGGAACACCGGGGAGCTGTTTTTT
>TRBV4-3|TRBJ1-1|few|TRBD1
CASSQFPDRDAHPEAFF
TGCGCCAGCAGCCAATTTCCGGACAGGGATGCCCACCCTGAAGCTTTCTTT
>TRBV28|TRBJ2-5|.|.
CASRVPEQKTQYF
TGTGCAAGCCGGGTTCCCGAGCAGAAGACCCAGTACTTC
>TRBV21-1|TRBJ2-1|.|.
CASSPYTQEKRYNEQFF
TGTGCCAGCAGCCCCTATACGCAGGAAAAGCGCTACAATGAGCAGTTCTTC
>TRBV28|TRBJ1-2|.|.
CASSLSFKYGYTF
TGTGCCAGCAGTTTATCCTTCAAGTATGGCTACACCTTC
>TRBV28|TRBJ1-2|.|TRBD1
CASSLPGQGAYGYTF
TGTGCCAGCAGTTTACCGGGACAGGGCGCCTATGGCTACACCTTC
>TRBV30|TRBJ2-5|.|.
CAWSVFGTSPQYF
TGTGCCTGGAGTGTATTTGGGACAAGTCCCCAGTACTTC
>TRBV5-1|TRBJ1-2|.|TRBD1
CASSAWTGYGYTF
TGCGCCAGCAGCGCGTGGACAGGCTATGGCTACACCTTC
>TRBV15|TRBJ1-5|.|.
CATSSQEGQSNQPQHF
TGTGCCACCAGCAGCCAGGAAGGACAGAGCAATCAGCCCCAGCATTTT
>TRBV25-1|TRBJ1-1|.|.
CASSEHGRVTEAFF
TGTGCCAGCAGTGAACATGGCAGGGTAACTGAAGCTTTCTTT
>TRBV6-1|TRBJ1-1|.|.
CASSTLGGSEAFF
TGTGCCAGCAGCACCCTCGGGGGCAGTGAAGCTTTCTTT
>TRBV7-3|TRBJ2-5|.|.
CASSLSGREETQYF
TGTGCCAGCAGCTTATCGGGCAGGGAAGAGACCCAGTACTTC